Here is one T cell receptor (beta chain) with its context. The data belong to a study of blood T cell repertoires in COVID-19. TCRdb's table, derived via immunoSEQ multiplex PCR, lists solely in-frame clones and lacks some. The sample carries roughly 230,000 clones, 83% recorded once. The CDR3 consists of 16 residues. Germline CDR1 SQVTM, CDR2 ANQGSEA. V lost 1 base and J lost 6; bases outside the gene matches: 12. The chain has TRBV29-1 and TRBJ2-1; 7 bases align to TRBD1. The TCR was taken from a middle-aged man with active or convalescent COVID-19. Sequenced input: peripheral blood. CDR3 sequence: CSVEGGKGQALNEQFF. Here the CDR3 DNA reads TGCAGCGTTGAAGGGGGGAAAGGACAGGCACTCAATGAGCAGTTCTTC.